This TCR beta chain was recorded in a study of monozygotic twins with inflammatory bowel disease. Study observations and caveats: Heterogeneous immunosuppressive treatment regimens may have introduced variability into patient repertoires.

With eight separate reactions per sample, the authors made cDNA. TCRdb re-called the 5' RACE reads and catalogs CDR3 proteins one per entry, DNA excluded. The sample totals around 450,000 distinct CDR3 sequences. Worth noting for this clonotype: Its antigen is unidentified.

Sequenced material: blood. This TCR was recovered from a human donor with ulcerative colitis or Crohn's disease, or a healthy co-twin of an affected twin (not recorded which).

CDR3 region: CASSQDALDITYEQYF. This chain links TRBV4-3 with TRBJ2-7; checking the TCRdb D call of TRBD1 is not possible without DNA. The germline gives CDR1 LGHNA, CDR2 YSLEER. The CDR3 extends over 16 amino acids.